This T cell receptor beta chain was sequenced for a study of blood T cells in healthy people across ages. This clonotype occurred a few times. Trimming shortened V by 6 bases and J by 7 bases, and 21 bases separated the two germline ends. Germline CDR1 and CDR2: DFQATT and SNEGSKA (reference sequence). The CDR3 is made up of 14 amino acids. A second PCR, run for roughly 7 to 12 cycles, used a sample-barcoded 5' primer plus a J-beta primer mix. One entry per CDR3 protein, called by TCRdb with MiXCR from the 5' RACE reads. This sample has under 2 million distinct CDR3 sequences; about 31% occur once, and the top ten carry approximately 11%.

This TCR came from a woman in her twenties or thirties in good health. The sequenced sample consisted of blood. The chain recombines TRBV20-1 with TRBJ1-2; no clear D. Here the CDR3 DNA reads TGCAGTGCCAGACATCTTGAGATTTCTTTTGGCTACACCTTC. It codes for CSARHLEISFGYTF.